These 18 T cell receptor beta chains originate from one sample sequenced in a study of post-analysis software for immune sequencing data. General study results and limits: Controls had lower frequencies than patients of 4 or 5 TRBV segments, which included TRBV5-6, TRBV5-1 and TRBV20-1.

cDNA libraries of TCR beta carried unique molecular identifiers. TCRdb ran MiXCR on the PCR reads and lists one entry per CDR3 protein. This sample carries roughly 570,000 distinct CDR3 sequences, 30% to 40% of them seen once, and the ten largest clones take around 6.1%. For these TCRs, the target antigens are not known. Material for sequencing was blood. The receptors derive from a girl aged 2 to 17 with multiple sclerosis.

The chain carries TRBV7-8 and TRBJ1-2; a possible D gene is TRBD1 (5 bases). Trimming pared 6 bases from V and 4 bases from J, leaving 21 bases between. CDR1 SGHVS and CDR2 FQNEAQ come from the germline V gene. CDR3 length: 16 residues. The CDR3: CASSNKRDQEPYGYTF. The CDR3 DNA sequence: TGTGCCAGCAGTAACAAACGGGACCAAGAACCCTATGGCTACACCTTC.

On this clonotype itself: This sequence may be a read error, since a much larger clone differs from it by one base. The chain recombines TRBV29-1 with TRBJ2-5; D possibly corresponds to TRBD2 (5 bases). The CDR3 spans 12 residues. With 7 bases removed from V and 11 bases from J, the gap between germline ends came to 20 bases. The V gene's germline CDR1 is SQVTM and CDR2 ANQGSEA. This CDR3 is CSAGLSNNEQYF. DNA for the CDR3: TGCAGCGCTGGACTCTCCAACAATGAGCAGTACTTC.

The rearrangement uses TRBV18 and TRBJ2-3; no firm D call. CDR1 and CDR2 from the germline V gene are KGHSH and LQKENI. This CDR3 spans 13 amino acids. V lost 5 bases and J 0 bases, leaving 6 bases between the germline ends. This CDR3 is CASSADSTDTQYF. For the CDR3, the DNA is TGTGCCAGCTCAGCGGACAGCACAGATACGCAGTATTTT.

Worth noting for this clonotype: Given a much more abundant clone one base away, this may be a read error. The chain links TRBV6-5 to TRBJ2-6, with D maybe TRBD1 (5 bases). The V and J ends lost 6 bases and 4 bases respectively, with 10 bases between them. In germline, CDR1 is MNHEY, CDR2 SVGAGI. The CDR3 has 14 residues. DNA of the CDR3: TGTGCCAGCAGGCAGGGATTGGGGGCCAACGTCCTGACTTTC. It encodes CASRQGLGANVLTF.

This clonotype has only a few counts. The chain has TRBV7-8 and TRBJ1-1; the D gene is possibly TRBD1 (6 bases). CDR1 and CDR2 from the germline V gene are SGHVS and FQNEAQ. This CDR3 is 14 amino acids long. Trimming removed 6 bases at V and 0 bases at J, with 11 bases between. The CDR3 is CASRSGAMNTEAFF. As DNA, the CDR3 is TGTGCCAGCAGATCGGGGGCTATGAACACTGAAGCTTTCTTT.

A few counts support this clonotype. The chain carries TRBV10-3 and TRBJ2-5; TRBD1 matches at 12 bases. J lost 1 base, V lost 6 bases, and 3 bases had no gene match. The CDR3 consists of 15 residues. From germline, CDR1 is ENHRY and CDR2 SYGVKD. The CDR3, as DNA: TGTGCCATCAGCGGGACAGGGGGCCCCCAAGAGACCCAGTACTTC. Protein product: CAISGTGGPQETQYF.

There are a few counts of this clonotype. V gene TRBV6-6 combines with J gene TRBJ1-6; the D gene is possibly TRBD1 (5 bases). The CDR3 extends over 15 amino acids. Per the germline V gene, CDR1 is MNHNY and CDR2 is SVGAGI (reference sequence). Trimming pared 0 bases from V and 10 bases from J, leaving 13 bases between. The CDR3 nucleotides read TGTGCCAGCAGTTACTCTGCCAGGGTGGACTCACCCCTCCACTTT. As protein: CASSYSARVDSPLHF.

Note on this clonotype: An end of the junction does not agree with germline; a read error may underlie this. The V gene is TRBV6-1, the J gene TRBJ2-5; possibly TRBD1 for D (5 bases). The CDR3 loop spans 13 amino acids. Germline values: CDR1 MNHNS, CDR2 SASEGT. Here the CDR3 reads CASSVAGQEPQYF. Written as DNA, the CDR3 is TGTGCCAGCAGTGTGGCAGGGCAAGAGCCCCAGTACTTC.

This clonotype was counted at least ten times. The V and J genes are TRBV10-2 and TRBJ2-5; TRBD2 matches 11 bases. V lost 3 bases to trimming and J lost 1 base; unmatched junction nucleotides: 10. CDR1 and CDR2 (germline): WSHSY, SAAADI. The CDR3 totals 18 residues. CDR3 DNA: TGCGCCAGCAGTGATGTTGCTAGCGGGGGGATCATCCAAGAGACCCAGTACTTC. Translating it yields CASSDVASGGIIQETQYF.

The sample holds a few counts of this clonotype. The chain recombines TRBV27 with TRBJ1-5, with no clear D. Germline assignment: CDR1 MNHEY and CDR2 SMNVEV (reference sequence). The germline V and J ends were trimmed by 6 bases and 6 bases, with 12 bases remaining between them. The CDR3 sequence is 13 residues long. CDR3 in DNA: TGTGCCAGCAGATCCCATTTTACTCAGCCCCAGCATTTT. It translates to CASRSHFTQPQHF.

This clonotype showed up just a few times. This chain connects TRBV20-1 to TRBJ1-1, with D perhaps TRBD1 (5 bases). Germline values: CDR1 DFQATT, CDR2 SNEGSKA (reference sequence). V was pared by 5 bases and J by 4 bases, with 14 bases between. CDR3 size: 13 residues. CDR3 sequence reads: CSAVEGRGTEAFF. The CDR3 region has the DNA TGCAGTGCTGTGGAGGGAAGGGGCACTGAAGCTTTCTTT.

This clonotype was seen more than once but under ten times. This chain uses TRBV20-1 with TRBJ2-5; 7 nucleotides agree with TRBD2. The ends lost 3 bases at V and 4 bases at J; junction bases unmatched: 11. The CDR3 covers 15 residues. Germline V gene data show CDR1 as DFQATT and CDR2 as SNEGSKA (reference sequence). The CDR3 DNA reads as TGCAGTGCTAGGCGGCCGGGACTAAGGGCAGAGACCCAGTACTTC. It specifies CSARRPGLRAETQYF.

The CDR3 spells CASGSVGGVPYNEQFF. In nucleotides, the CDR3 is TGTGCCAGCGGCTCCGTCGGGGGGGTTCCCTACAATGAGCAGTTCTTC. This rearrangement joins TRBV7-3 to TRBJ2-1, with 8 nucleotides matching TRBD2. This CDR3 spans 16 amino acids. Losses at the gene ends were 8 bases for V and 2 bases for J; bases not matched to a gene: 11. Germline CDR1 reads SGHTA; CDR2 reads FQGTGA.

The chain is built from TRBV5-6 and TRBJ2-6; maybe TRBD1 (6 bases). Trimming took 0 bases from V and 0 from J, leaving 16 bases between them. The length of the CDR3 is 19 residues. CDR1 is SGHDT, CDR2 YYEEEE, per germline. CDR3 in DNA: TGTGCCAGCAGCTTGGACGGGACGAGGGGGTTCTCTGGGGCCAACGTCCTGACTTTC. Translating gives CASSLDGTRGFSGANVLTF.

The chain has TRBV29-1 and TRBJ2-3; D possibly corresponds to TRBD2 (7 bases). In germline, CDR1 is SQVTM, CDR2 ANQGSEA. The CDR3 contains 13 residues. The CDR3 DNA follows: TGCGCATGGGGAGGGGGGCGCGCAGATACGCAGTATTTT. It specifies CAWGGGRADTQYF.

This sequence joins TRBV15 and TRBJ2-5, with D unclear. Germline assignment: CDR1 LNHNV and CDR2 YYDKDF (reference sequence). The germline V and J ends were trimmed by 3 bases and 5 bases, with 10 bases remaining between them. This CDR3 is 13 amino acids long. CDR3 loop: CATSSHQRETQYF. CDR3 nucleotide sequence: TGTGCCACCAGCAGCCATCAGAGGGAGACCCAGTACTTC.

This chain links TRBV3-1 with TRBJ2-6; 7 bases agree with TRBD1. The CDR3 is 18 residues long. The V and J ends lost 0 bases and 4 bases, in that order; junction bases with no gene match: 9. Germline CDR1 reads LGHDT; CDR2 reads YNNKEL (reference sequence). In nucleotides, the CDR3 is TGTGCCAGCAGCCAAGATGTGACAGGGACGTCCGGGGCCAACGTCCTGACTTTC. It yields the protein CASSQDVTGTSGANVLTF.

This clonotype was found a few times. DNA of the CDR3: TGTGCTAGTGGTTCGGGACAGGGTACCTACAATGAGCAGTTCTTC. Protein: CASGSGQGTYNEQFF. The chain combines TRBV12-5 with TRBJ2-1, with 9 bases matching TRBD1. This CDR3 spans 15 amino acids. CDR1 and CDR2 (germline): LGHNT, FRNRAP. Trimming took 4 bases from V and 2 from J; bases not matched to a gene: 3.